Below, one T cell receptor (beta chain) is given with its context. Its matching antigen is unknown. CDR1 is SEHNR and CDR2 is FQNEAQ in the germline V gene (reference sequence). CDR3 size: 13 residues. Trimming left V 7 bases short and J 1 base short, with 10 bases between. This sample was taken from a study of shared clonotypes between healthy human individuals. The authors distributed each subset's genomic DNA evenly over several immunoSEQ plates. The protocol was immunoSEQ multiplex PCR, while the TCRdb copy is restricted to in-frame clones and leaves out a portion. The sample yields around 1,900,000 clones, about 93% seen once. Positively selected for CCR7, the CD45RO-negative cells used as naive CD8 cells excluded terminally differentiated effector memory CD45RA+ cells. Regarding the study as a whole: Memory subsets generally showed lower estimated richness than naive subsets. Clonotype sharing across a handful of donors was observed for around 5% of naive CD4 clonotypes.

This chain uses TRBV7-9 with TRBJ2-5; D possibly matches TRBD1 or TRBD2 (5 bases each). What was sequenced was naive CD8+ T cells from PBMCs. The source of this sequence is a man in his late teens or twenties in good health. Some clones in this sample may be carry-over from other donors' samples. CDR3 bases: TGTGCCAGCACCGAGGGGTCCCAAGAGACCCAGTACTTC. Translation: CASTEGSQETQYF.